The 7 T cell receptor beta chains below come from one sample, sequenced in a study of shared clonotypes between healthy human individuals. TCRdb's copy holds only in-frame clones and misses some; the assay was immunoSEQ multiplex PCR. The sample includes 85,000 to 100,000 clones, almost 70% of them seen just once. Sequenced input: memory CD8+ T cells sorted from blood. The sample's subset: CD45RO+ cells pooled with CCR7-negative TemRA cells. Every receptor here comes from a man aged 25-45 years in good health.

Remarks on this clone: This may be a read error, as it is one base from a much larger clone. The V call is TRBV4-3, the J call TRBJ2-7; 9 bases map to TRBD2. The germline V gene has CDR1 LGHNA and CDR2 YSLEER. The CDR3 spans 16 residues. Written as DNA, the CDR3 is TGCGCCGGCAGCCAGACCTTGGGTAGCGGGAGCGACGAGCAGTACTTC. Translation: CAGSQTLGSGSDEQYF.

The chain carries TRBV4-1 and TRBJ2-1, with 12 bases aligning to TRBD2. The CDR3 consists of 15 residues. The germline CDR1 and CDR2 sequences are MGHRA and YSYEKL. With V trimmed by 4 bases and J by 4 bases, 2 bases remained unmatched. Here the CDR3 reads CASSPGTSGYNEQFF. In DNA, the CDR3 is TGCGCCAGCAGCCCCGGGACTAGCGGGTACAATGAGCAGTTCTTC.

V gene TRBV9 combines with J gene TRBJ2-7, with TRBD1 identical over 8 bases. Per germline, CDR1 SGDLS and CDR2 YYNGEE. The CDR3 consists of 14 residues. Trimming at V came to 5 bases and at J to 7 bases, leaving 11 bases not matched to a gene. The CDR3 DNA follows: TGTGCCAGCAGTAGAGACCCAGGGGGCGCGGAGCAGTACTTC. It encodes CASSRDPGGAEQYF.

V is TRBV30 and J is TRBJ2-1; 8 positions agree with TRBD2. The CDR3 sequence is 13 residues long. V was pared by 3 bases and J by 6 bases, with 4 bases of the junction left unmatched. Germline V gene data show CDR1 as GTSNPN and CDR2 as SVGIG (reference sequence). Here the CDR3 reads CAWRGSGTNEQFF. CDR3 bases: TGTGCCTGGAGAGGTAGCGGGACCAATGAGCAGTTCTTC.

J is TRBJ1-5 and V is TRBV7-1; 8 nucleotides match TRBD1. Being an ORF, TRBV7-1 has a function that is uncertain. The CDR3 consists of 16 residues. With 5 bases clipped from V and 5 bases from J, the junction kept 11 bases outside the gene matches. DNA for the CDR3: TGTGCCAGCAGCATTGACGGACAGGGAGGGGATCAGCCCCAGCATTTT. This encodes CASSIDGQGGDQPQHF.

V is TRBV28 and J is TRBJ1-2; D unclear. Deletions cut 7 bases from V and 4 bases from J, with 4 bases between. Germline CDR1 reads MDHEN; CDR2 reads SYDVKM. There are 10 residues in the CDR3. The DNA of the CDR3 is TGTGCCAGCACCCTCTATGGCTACACCTTC. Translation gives CASTLYGYTF.

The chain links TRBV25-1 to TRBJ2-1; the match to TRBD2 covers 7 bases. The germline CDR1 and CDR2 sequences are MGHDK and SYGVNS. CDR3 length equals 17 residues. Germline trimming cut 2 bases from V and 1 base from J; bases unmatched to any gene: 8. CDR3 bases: TGTGCCAGCAGTGAAAGGGGACTACCACAATCCTACAATGAGCAGTTCTTC. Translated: CASSERGLPQSYNEQFF.